The 27 T cell receptor beta chains reported below all come from one sample, sequenced in a study of T cell responses to AZD1222 COVID-19 vaccine. The assay was immunoSEQ multiplex PCR, and TCRdb's table has in-frame clones only and misses some. In the table there are about 67,000 clones, roughly 80% of which are singletons. Sequenced material: peripheral blood, taken 28 days after the second AZD1222 dose. These receptors all come from an adult who received the AZD1222 COVID-19 vaccine.

This chain links TRBV3-1 (or the pseudogene TRBV3-2) with TRBJ1-1; a weak D match, TRBD1 (5 bases). The CDR3 length is 16 residues. Germline-derived CDR1 and CDR2 are LGHDT and YNNKEL (reference sequence). Trimming pared 2 bases from V and 0 bases from J, leaving 13 bases between. CDR3 region: CASSQPPAGLNTEAFF. The CDR3 DNA is TGTGCCAGCAGCCAACCCCCGGCAGGGTTGAACACTGAAGCTTTCTTT.

V and J are TRBV5-1 and TRBJ2-7; 9 nucleotides align to TRBD1. With V trimmed by 3 bases and J by 6 bases, 1 base remained unmatched. Germline CDR1 SGHRS, CDR2 YFSETQ. CDR3 size: 12 residues. The CDR3 bases are TGCGCCAGCAGCTGGACAGGGGTCGAGCAGTACTTC. It is translated as CASSWTGVEQYF.

This chain joins TRBV4-2 and TRBJ2-7; TRBD1 matches at 8 bases. The CDR3 consists of 18 residues. Germline CDR1 and CDR2: LGHNA and YNFKEQ. The junction had 25 bases not matched to a gene; V was cut back by 11 bases and J by 4 bases. The CDR3 DNA sequence: TGTGCCCGCACCCAACACGACTGGGGGACAGGCAAACCTTACGAGCAGTACTTC. Amino acids: CARTQHDWGTGKPYEQYF.

V and J are TRBV5-1 and TRBJ2-7; D tentatively reads TRBD1 or TRBD2 (5 bases each). Trimming took off 1 base at V and 4 bases at J, with 6 bases between the two ends. Germline CDR1 and CDR2: SGHRS and YFSETQ. The CDR3 loop spans 12 amino acids. The CDR3 nucleotides read TGCGCCAGCAGCTTGTGGGGGTACGAGCAGTACTTC. Its translation is CASSLWGYEQYF.

The chain joins TRBV9 to TRBJ1-5, with D uncertain. Germline-derived CDR1 and CDR2 are SGDLS and YYNGEE. The CDR3 is 15 amino acids. Trimming stripped 0 bases from V and 6 bases from J, with 13 bases between. In DNA form, the CDR3 reads TGTGCCAGCAGCGTAGTATCGGGGATCATTCAGCCCCAGCATTTT. This translates into CASSVVSGIIQPQHF.

The rearrangement uses TRBV2 and TRBJ1-2, with a tentative D call TRBD1 (6 bases). Germline V CDR1 and CDR2: SNHLY, FYNNEI. The CDR3 runs to 15 residues. Trimming removed 0 bases from V and 5 bases from J, with 13 bases in between. The CDR3 loop reads CASSEASRGGYGYTF. The CDR3 DNA is TGTGCCAGCAGTGAAGCCAGCAGGGGAGGGTATGGCTACACCTTC.

V gene TRBV11-1 combines with J gene TRBJ1-6; 8 nucleotides line up with TRBD1. In germline, CDR1 is SGHAT, CDR2 FQDESV (reference sequence). The CDR3 contains 16 residues. With V trimmed by 4 bases and J by 7 bases, 9 bases remained unmatched. The CDR3 sequence is CASSSRRDRSNSPLHF. The DNA for the CDR3 is TGTGCCAGCAGCTCGAGGAGGGACAGGTCAAATTCACCCCTCCACTTT.

This chain uses TRBV5-6 with TRBJ1-5; a weak D match, TRBD1 (6 bases). Trimming stripped 2 bases from V and 2 bases from J, with 14 bases between. CDR3 length equals 16 residues. Germline V gene lookup returns CDR1 SGHDT and CDR2 YYEEEE. The CDR3 DNA is TGTGCCAGCAGCTTAAACAGGGTGGGTGGCAATCAGCCCCAGCATTTT. Protein product: CASSLNRVGGNQPQHF.

The chain recombines TRBV19 with TRBJ1-2; D remains ambiguous. The CDR3 has 16 amino acids. CDR1 and CDR2 from the germline V gene are LNHDA and SQIVND (reference sequence). Deletions cut 3 bases from V and 5 bases from J, with 19 bases between. The DNA for the CDR3 is TGTGCCAGTAGTATGTGGCTTTCGGACGTAAGGTATGGCTACACCTTC. It encodes CASSMWLSDVRYGYTF.

This chain joins TRBV7-9 and TRBJ1-6; D perhaps matches TRBD1 (6 bases). This CDR3 has 14 amino acids. The germline V gene has CDR1 SEHNR and CDR2 FQNEAQ (reference sequence). V dropped 4 bases and J dropped 7 bases, with 11 bases sitting between them. CDR3 in amino acids: CASSSRGGNSPLHF. CDR3 DNA: TGTGCCAGCAGCTCCAGGGGAGGGAATTCACCCCTCCACTTT.

This clone came up once. This chain joins TRBV19 and TRBJ2-5, with D tentatively TRBD1 (6 bases). Germline loops: CDR1 LNHDA, CDR2 SQIVND (reference sequence). V shed 1 base and J shed 5 bases, with 14 bases lying between them. The CDR3 extends over 15 amino acids. The CDR3 spells CASSIAGRGTETQYF. CDR3 DNA: TGTGCCAGTAGTATAGCTGGCAGGGGTACGGAGACCCAGTACTTC.

The J gene is TRBJ2-5, the V gene TRBV24-1, with D possibly TRBD1 on 5 matching bases. This CDR3 has 14 residues. The V gene lost 4 bases and the J gene lost 5 bases, with 13 bases spanning the gap. From germline, CDR1 is KGHDR and CDR2 SFDVKD. CDR3 sequence: CATSDPGFGETQYF. CDR3 in DNA: TGTGCCACCAGTGACCCAGGGTTCGGGGAGACCCAGTACTTC.

The chain combines TRBV2 with TRBJ1-2; D not resolved. V shed 8 bases and J shed 8 bases, with 18 bases lying between them. The V gene's germline CDR1 is SNHLY and CDR2 FYNNEI. CDR3 length equals 13 residues. CDR3 in DNA: TGTGCCAGCTGTCCGGACTCCGCTAGAGGCTACACCTTC. Its translation: CASCPDSARGYTF.

V usage is TRBV5-4 and J usage is TRBJ2-2, with 9 bases fitting TRBD2. Germline CDR1 is SGHNT and CDR2 is YYREEE (reference sequence). Losses at the gene ends were 0 bases for V and 7 bases for J; bases not matched to a gene: 4. CDR3 length: 15 amino acids. DNA of the CDR3: TGTGCCAGCAGCTTGGGGAGCGGGGGGAGCGGGGAGCTGTTTTTT. Its protein product is CASSLGSGGSGELFF.

This clone was detected ten times or more. The chain recombines TRBV28 with TRBJ1-1; 7 nucleotides align to TRBD1. The germline V gene encodes CDR1 MDHEN and CDR2 SYDVKM. The CDR3 spans 14 residues. V shed 4 bases and J 8 bases; nucleotides not matched to a gene: 10. The CDR3: CASSSTGARAEAFF. CDR3 DNA sequence: TGTGCCAGCAGTTCCACAGGGGCGCGGGCCGAAGCTTTCTTT.

CDR3 DNA: TGCGCCAGCAGCCCGACAGGGGGCCATGGGACACCCCTCCACTTT. Translating gives CASSPTGGHGTPLHF. The chain employs TRBV5-1 and TRBJ1-6, with 10 nucleotides matching TRBD1. There are 15 residues in the CDR3. V trimming: 4 bases; J trimming: 11 bases; junction bases outside the gene matches: 9. The germline V gene has CDR1 SGHRS and CDR2 YFSETQ.

J is TRBJ2-7 and V is TRBV7-9; D unclear. Trimming took off 5 bases at V and 0 bases at J, with 14 bases between the two ends. Germline V CDR1 and CDR2: SEHNR, FQNEAQ (reference sequence). The CDR3 extends over 15 amino acids. CDR3 region: CASSHPRVNSYEQYF. As DNA, the CDR3 is TGTGCCAGCAGCCACCCACGGGTTAACTCCTACGAGCAGTACTTC. Full variable domain (rest looked up from reference TRBV7-9 and TRBJ2-7): DTGVSQNPRHKITKRGQNVTFRCDPISEHNRLYWYRQTLGQGPEFLTYFQNEAQLEKSRLLSDRFSAERPKGSFSTLEIQRTEQGDSAMYLCASSHPRVNSYEQYFGPGTRLTVT.

The J gene is TRBJ2-7, the V gene TRBV14; D unresolved. The CDR3 consists of 14 residues. Germline assignment: CDR1 SGHDN and CDR2 FVKESK. Trimming took 0 bases from V and 2 from J, leaving 8 bases between them. In DNA form, the CDR3 reads TGTGCCAGCAGCCAAGAAGGCAGGACCTACGAGCAGTACTTC. Its translation is CASSQEGRTYEQYF.

This clone has only a few counts. This chain links TRBV7-9 with TRBJ1-1, with a weak D call TRBD1 (5 bases). The germline V gene has CDR1 SEHNR and CDR2 FQNEAQ (reference sequence). The CDR3 totals 17 residues. The V and J ends lost 0 bases and 0 bases respectively, with 14 bases between them. The CDR3 nucleotides are TGTGCCAGCAGCTTAGCGGGACCCAGCCCTATGAACACTGAAGCTTTCTTT. This encodes CASSLAGPSPMNTEAFF.

This clone was detected only a few times. This chain uses TRBV27 with TRBJ1-5; unclear D gene. V gave up 5 bases and J gave up 3 bases, with 14 bases separating them. The CDR3 is 15 residues long. The germline CDR1 and CDR2 sequences are MNHEY and SMNVEV (reference sequence). The CDR3 region has the DNA TGTGCCAGCAGTCTCAGTAGTGGCCTCAATCAGCCCCAGCATTTT. Its protein product is CASSLSSGLNQPQHF.

Here the CDR3 DNA reads TGTGCCAGCAGCTCCACAGTGCGCCGGGACAGATCCTCACCCCTCCACTTT. Its protein is CASSSTVRRDRSSPLHF. The genes are TRBV7-8 and TRBJ1-6, with 7 bases fitting TRBD1. Germline V gene lookup returns CDR1 SGHVS and CDR2 FQNEAQ. The CDR3 covers 17 residues. V lost 4 bases to trimming and J lost 10 bases; unmatched junction nucleotides: 16. The entire variable domain, with the rest obtained from reference TRBV7-8 and TRBJ1-6, is as follows: GAGVSQSPRYKVAKRGQDVALRCDPISGHVSLFWYQQALGQGPEFLTYFQNEAQLDKSGLPSDRFFAERPEGSVSTLKIQRTQQEDSAVYLCASSSTVRRDRSSPLHFGNGTRLTVT.

The rearrangement uses TRBV24-1 and TRBJ2-1; 9 positions match TRBD1. Germline CDR1 reads KGHDR; CDR2 reads SFDVKD. CDR3 length: 16 residues. The trim removed 5 bases at V and 4 bases at J, leaving 8 bases unmatched. The CDR3, as DNA: TGTGCCACCAGTGGGGGACAGGGAACGCTTTACAATGAGCAGTTCTTC. Translation: CATSGGQGTLYNEQFF.

The rearrangement joins TRBV10-2 to TRBJ2-1; 7 nucleotides match TRBD2. Germline values: CDR1 WSHSY, CDR2 SAAADI. V dropped 3 bases and J dropped 0; count of bases not matched to a gene: 5. There are 16 residues in the CDR3. In DNA, the CDR3 is TGCGCCAGCAGTGACCCAGCGGGGAGCTCCTACAATGAGCAGTTCTTC. Amino acid sequence: CASSDPAGSSYNEQFF.

The J gene is TRBJ2-1, the V gene TRBV18; 10 bases align to TRBD2. The V segment lost 6 bases and the J segment 8 bases; nucleotides outside the gene matches: 16. CDR3 size: 17 residues. Germline V gene data show CDR1 as KGHSH and CDR2 as LQKENI. CDR3 loop: CASSPPSSGGAIYEQFF. DNA for the CDR3: TGTGCCAGCTCCCCCCCTTCGAGCGGGGGGGCAATTTATGAGCAGTTCTTC.

This chain joins TRBV7-2 and TRBJ1-1; D not certain. Trimming shortened V by 8 bases and J by 4 bases, and 20 bases separated the two germline ends. CDR3 length: 15 amino acids. Germline CDR1 SGHTA, CDR2 FQGNSA. The CDR3 spells CASPGYPELGTEAFF. In nucleotides, the CDR3 is TGTGCCAGCCCCGGGTATCCGGAGCTCGGCACTGAAGCTTTCTTT.

The chain joins TRBV9 to TRBJ1-6; 8 bases align to TRBD1. J was trimmed by 5 bases and V by 3 bases; bases with no gene match: 7. This CDR3 has 16 residues. From germline, CDR1 is SGDLS and CDR2 YYNGEE. The CDR3 DNA reads TGTGCCAGCAGCGGACAGGGGAGGTCCGATAATTCACCCCTCCACTTT. Translation gives CASSGQGRSDNSPLHF.

The V call is TRBV7-9, the J call TRBJ1-5; D remains unclear. Trimming removed 0 bases from V and 4 bases from J, with 7 bases in between. The CDR3 covers 14 residues. Per germline, CDR1 SEHNR and CDR2 FQNEAQ (reference sequence). The CDR3 reads CASSLAVKNQPQHF. CDR3 sequence (DNA): TGTGCCAGCAGCTTAGCCGTGAAAAATCAGCCCCAGCATTTT.